This T cell receptor (beta chain) originates from a study of OX40 agonist ivuxolimab in advanced cancers. People who had autoimmune disease history or systemic immunosuppression were excluded. Sampled blood was obtained at baseline, cycle 4 day 1, and cycle 7 day 1. Libraries were prepared by immunoSEQ multiplex PCR; TCRdb keeps only in-frame clonotypes and omits some of them. The sample lists about 54,000 clones, approximately 90% seen once, with 7.5% to 9.5% in the top ten. Comment on this clone: The antigen remains undetermined.

Whole-study results and caveats: Also showing low normalized T-cell clonal expansion were some of the nonresponders. Still undetermined is the antigen specificity of the expanded peripheral T cells.

V gave up 8 bases and J gave up 4 bases; unmatched junction bases: 11. Germline V gene lookup returns CDR1 MDHEN and CDR2 SYDVKM. The CDR3 is 15 amino acids. V gene TRBV28 combines with J gene TRBJ2-1; TRBD2 agrees at 7 bases. Specimen: CD4+ or CD8+ T cells sorted from blood, collected in a trial of the OX40 agonist ivuxolimab. The sequence was obtained from an adult with an advanced solid tumor such as melanoma, head and neck, liver or kidney cancer. CDR3 region: CASSEPGTKYNEQFF. The CDR3 DNA follows: TGTGCCAGCTCCGAACCCGGGACTAAATACAATGAGCAGTTCTTC.